This T cell receptor (beta chain) was recorded in a study of metastatic and nonmetastatic thyroid tumors. For the study at large: Where malignant and benign thyroid patients were concerned, repertoires were compared across blood and tumor or nodule tissue.

Nobody among the patients had been given any treatment before thyroid surgery. Points from the study as a whole: The reported finding was significantly higher TCR beta diversity in malignant thyroid tumors relative to benign nodules, in blood and tumor.

TCRdb recomputed clones from the PCR reads via MiXCR. The sample comprises 50,000 to 65,000 clones, more than 15% of which are singletons, and about 3% rests with the top ten. CDR3 length equals 14 residues. Germline V gene sequence: CDR1 GTSNPN, CDR2 SVGIG (reference sequence). J gave up 7 bases and V 0 bases, and 5 bases lay outside the gene matches. There are many counts of this clone. What it recognizes is unknown. The material sequenced was blood. J is TRBJ2-7 and V is TRBV30, with 11 bases identical to TRBD1. This TCR came from a female donor with papillary thyroid cancer or a benign thyroid nodule (not recorded which). Some clones in this sample may be carry-over from other donors' samples. For the CDR3, the DNA is TGTGCCTGGAGTGTAGGACAGGGGGCCGTGGAGCAGTACTTC. It specifies CAWSVGQGAVEQYF.